Following are 14 T cell receptor beta chains from one sample sequenced in a study of blood T cell repertoires in COVID-19 (dated by TCRdb to about 2020). Receptor amplification or capture employed the immunoSEQ multiplex PCR assay. Entries here come from immuneACCESS through TCRdb and include only in-frame sequences with V and J called. Some clones fail to appear in such tables; in the studies checked, an unresolved V gene covers under half of the shortfall, and the cause of the remainder is unknown. The sample table contains 260,000 or so clones; only one count was recorded for approximately 81% of them. The ten largest clones represent 2% to 3% of the sample. Sequencing was carried out using PBMCs or T cells enriched from blood (not recorded which). The receptors come from a woman aged 45-65 years who had recovered from COVID-19.

The chain carries TRBV7-8 and TRBJ1-1, with D perhaps matching TRBD1 (5 bases). The CDR3 totals 16 residues. The germline V and J ends were trimmed by 5 bases and 4 bases, with 20 bases remaining between them. Germline CDR1 and CDR2: SGHVS and FQNEAQ. For the CDR3, the DNA is TGTGCCAGCAGCCCTAGGGAGGGGCTTAGATTCACTGAAGCTTTCTTT. It yields the protein CASSPREGLRFTEAFF. Filled out from reference TRBV7-8 and TRBJ1-1, the complete variable domain reads GAGVSQSPRYKVAKRGQDVALRCDPISGHVSLFWYQQALGQGPEFLTYFQNEAQLDKSGLPSDRFFAERPEGSVSTLKIQRTQQEDSAVYLCASSPREGLRFTEAFFGQGTRLTVV.

The rearrangement uses TRBV5-1 and TRBJ2-2, with 16 bases aligning to TRBD2. V gave up 2 bases and J gave up 0 bases; unmatched junction bases: 4. This CDR3 has 19 amino acids. Germline CDR1 is SGHRS and CDR2 is YFSETQ. The CDR3 sequence: CASSFYGTSGRANTGELFF. CDR3 in DNA: TGCGCCAGCAGCTTCTATGGGACTAGCGGGAGGGCGAACACCGGGGAGCTGTTTTTT.

The chain links TRBV6-5 to TRBJ2-1; TRBD1 matches at 8 bases. V lost 4 bases and J lost 6; bases outside the gene matches: 5. The CDR3 spans 14 residues. The germline CDR1 and CDR2 sequences are MNHEY and SVGAGI. This chain's CDR3 is CASSFDRGLNEQFF. CDR3 bases: TGTGCCAGCAGTTTTGACAGGGGACTCAATGAGCAGTTCTTC.

DNA of the CDR3: TGCGCCAGCAGTGAGTCGCGGATACCCTACGAGCAGTACTTC. It specifies CASSESRIPYEQYF. The chain recombines TRBV10-1 with TRBJ2-7, with D uncertain. V lost 0 bases, J lost 2 bases, and 8 bases lay in between. CDR1 is WNHNN and CDR2 is SYGVQD in the germline V gene (reference sequence). The CDR3 is 14 residues long.

The rearrangement uses TRBV4-1 and TRBJ2-7; tentatively, D is TRBD1 (5 bases). CDR3 size: 15 residues. The germline V and J ends were trimmed by 3 bases and 2 bases, with 14 bases remaining between them. CDR1 is MGHRA, CDR2 YSYEKL, per germline. The CDR3 DNA follows: TGCGCCAGCAGCCAGGAAGACAGAGTAACCTACGAGCAGTACTTC. Translating gives CASSQEDRVTYEQYF.

The rearrangement links TRBV6-5 to TRBJ1-4; no firm D call. The CDR3 loop spans 14 amino acids. V gave up 2 bases and J gave up 6 bases, with 10 bases separating them. Germline loops: CDR1 MNHEY, CDR2 SVGAGI. The CDR3 loop reads CASSYKPRDEKLFF. The CDR3 nucleotides are TGTGCCAGCAGTTACAAACCGAGGGATGAAAAACTGTTTTTT.

In this sample, this clone turned up a few times. Other DNA sequences in this sample translate to the same CDR3. This chain uses TRBV19 with TRBJ2-7, with a possible D match to TRBD1 (6 bases). The CDR3 has 13 amino acids. From germline, CDR1 is LNHDA and CDR2 SQIVND (reference sequence). The germline V and J ends were trimmed by 0 bases and 3 bases, with 6 bases remaining between them. This CDR3 is CASSIDRGYEQYF. In DNA, the CDR3 is TGTGCCAGTAGTATAGACAGGGGCTACGAGCAGTACTTC.

This rearrangement joins TRBV9 to TRBJ1-4; 8 bases agree with TRBD1. The ends lost 5 bases at V and 7 bases at J; junction bases unmatched: 10. This CDR3 is 15 amino acids long. CDR1 SGDLS and CDR2 YYNGEE come from the germline V gene. The CDR3, as DNA: TGTGCCAGCAGTGCCGGTGCAGGGGGCGGTGAAAAACTGTTTTTT. Translating gives CASSAGAGGGEKLFF.

The gene calls are TRBV7-2 and TRBJ1-2; D possibly corresponds to TRBD1 (6 bases). Trimming removed 1 base at V and 6 bases at J, with 12 bases between. CDR3 length: 14 amino acids. Germline V lookup: CDR1 SGHTA, CDR2 FQGNSA. The CDR3 DNA reads as TGTGCCAGCAGCTTAGGTCAGGGGTTCAATGGCTACACCTTC. Protein product: CASSLGQGFNGYTF.

This clone is a singleton in its sample. The V and J genes are TRBV28 and TRBJ1-5; D is unclear. This CDR3 is 10 amino acids long. Deletions cut 5 bases from V and 6 bases from J, with 2 bases between. Germline V CDR1 and CDR2: MDHEN, SYDVKM. CDR3 loop: CASSRQPQHF. CDR3 coding DNA: TGTGCCAGCAGTCGTCAGCCCCAGCATTTT. The variable domain in full, completed from reference TRBV28 and TRBJ1-5, reads DVKVTQSSRYLVKRTGEKVFLECVQDMDHENMFWYRQDPGLGLRLIYFSYDVKMKEKGDIPEGYSVSREKKERFSLILESASTNQTSMYLCASSRQPQHFGDGTRLSIL.

This clone was observed a few times. The rearrangement joins TRBV30 to TRBJ1-2; unclear D gene. V gave up 3 bases and J gave up 10 bases, with 9 bases separating them. Looked up from germline, CDR1 is GTSNPN and CDR2 is SVGIG (reference sequence). CDR3 length equals 10 residues. The CDR3 DNA follows: TGTGCCTGGAGCGGGATGGTCTACACCTTC. It codes for CAWSGMVYTF.

The rearrangement links TRBV19 to TRBJ2-1, with D possibly TRBD1 on 5 matching bases. The germline gives CDR1 LNHDA, CDR2 SQIVND (reference sequence). The CDR3 has 15 residues. Trimming removed 5 bases from V and 0 bases from J, with 11 bases in between. The CDR3 loop reads CASSQQVSSYNEQFF. In DNA form, the CDR3 reads TGTGCCAGTAGTCAACAGGTGAGCTCCTACAATGAGCAGTTCTTC. Filled out from reference TRBV19 and TRBJ2-1, the complete variable domain reads DGGITQSPKYLFRKEGQNVTLSCEQNLNHDAMYWYRQDPGQGLRLIYYSQIVNDFQKGDIAEGYSVSREKKESFPLTVTSAQKNPTAFYLCASSQQVSSYNEQFFGPGTRLTVL.

The rearrangement links TRBV6-6 to TRBJ1-6; D might be TRBD1 (5 bases). CDR3 length: 15 amino acids. V was shortened by 0 bases and J by 7 bases, with 10 bases between the two germline ends. The germline V gene has CDR1 MNHNY and CDR2 SVGAGI (reference sequence). The CDR3 region has the DNA TGTGCCAGCAGTTACTCAGCAGGGTCGAATTCACCCCTCCACTTT. It translates to CASSYSAGSNSPLHF.

In this sample, this clone turned up a few times. The CDR3 DNA is TGCGCCAGCAGCCAGTCGAGGACAGGGAATTCACCCCTCCACTTT. As protein: CASSQSRTGNSPLHF. The chain combines TRBV4-1 with TRBJ1-6; 8 bases fit TRBD1. Trimming at V came to 3 bases and at J to 7 bases, leaving 5 bases not matched to a gene. Per the germline V gene, CDR1 is MGHRA and CDR2 is YSYEKL. CDR3 size: 15 residues.